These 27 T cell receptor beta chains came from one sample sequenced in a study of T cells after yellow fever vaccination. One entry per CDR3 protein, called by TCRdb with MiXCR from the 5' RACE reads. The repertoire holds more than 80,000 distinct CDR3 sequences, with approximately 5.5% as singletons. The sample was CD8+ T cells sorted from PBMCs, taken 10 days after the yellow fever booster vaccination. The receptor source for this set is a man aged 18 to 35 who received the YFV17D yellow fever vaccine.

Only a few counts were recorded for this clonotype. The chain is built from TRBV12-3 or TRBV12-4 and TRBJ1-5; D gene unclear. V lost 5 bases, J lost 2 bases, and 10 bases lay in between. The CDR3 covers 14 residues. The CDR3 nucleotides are TGTGCCAGCAGTCGAAGAGAGGGCAATCAGCCCCAGCATTTT. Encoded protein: CASSRREGNQPQHF.

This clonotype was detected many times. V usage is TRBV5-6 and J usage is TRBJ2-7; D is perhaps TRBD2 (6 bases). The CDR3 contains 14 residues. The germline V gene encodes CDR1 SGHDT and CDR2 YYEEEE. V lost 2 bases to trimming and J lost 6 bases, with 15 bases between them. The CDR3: CASSFWGEDPEQYF. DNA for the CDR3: TGTGCCAGCAGCTTCTGGGGGGAAGACCCCGAGCAGTACTTC. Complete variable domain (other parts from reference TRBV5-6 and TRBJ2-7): DAGVTQSPTHLIKTRGQQVTLRCSPKSGHDTVSWYQQALGQGPQFIFQYYEEEERQRGNFPDRFSGHQFPNYSSELNVNALLLGDSALYLCASSFWGEDPEQYFGPGTRLTVT.

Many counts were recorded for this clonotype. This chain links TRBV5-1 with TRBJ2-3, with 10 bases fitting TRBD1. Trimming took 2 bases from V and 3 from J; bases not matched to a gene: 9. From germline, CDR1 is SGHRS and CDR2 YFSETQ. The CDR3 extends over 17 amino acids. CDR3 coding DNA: TGCGCCAGCAGCTTTCCCCGGGACAGGGGATCTACAGATACGCAGTATTTT. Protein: CASSFPRDRGSTDTQYF.

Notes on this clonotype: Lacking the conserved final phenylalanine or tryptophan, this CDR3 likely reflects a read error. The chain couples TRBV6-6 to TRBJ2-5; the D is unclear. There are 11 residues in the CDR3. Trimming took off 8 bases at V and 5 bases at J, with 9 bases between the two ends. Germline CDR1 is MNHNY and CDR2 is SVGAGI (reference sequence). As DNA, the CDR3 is TGTGCCAGCCCCCCCGGGGAGACCCAGTACTCC. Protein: CASPPGETQYS.

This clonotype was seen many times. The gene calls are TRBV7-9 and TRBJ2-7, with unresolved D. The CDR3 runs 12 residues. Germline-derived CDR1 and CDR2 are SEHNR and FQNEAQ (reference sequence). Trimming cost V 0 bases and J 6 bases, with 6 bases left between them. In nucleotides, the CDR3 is TGTGCCAGCAGCTTAGCGCTGGTCGAGCAGTACTTC. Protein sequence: CASSLALVEQYF.

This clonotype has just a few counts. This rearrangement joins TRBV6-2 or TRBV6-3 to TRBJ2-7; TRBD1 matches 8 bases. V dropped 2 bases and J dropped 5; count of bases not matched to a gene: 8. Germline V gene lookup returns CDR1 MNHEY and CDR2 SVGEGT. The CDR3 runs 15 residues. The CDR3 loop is CASSYPRQGWHEQYV. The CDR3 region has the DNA TGTGCCAGCAGTTACCCAAGACAGGGGTGGCACGAGCAGTACGTC.

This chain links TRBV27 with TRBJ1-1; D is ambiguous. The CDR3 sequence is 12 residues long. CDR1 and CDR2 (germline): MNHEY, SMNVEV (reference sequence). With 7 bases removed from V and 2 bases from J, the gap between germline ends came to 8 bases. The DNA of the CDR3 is TGTGCCAGCACGGGGTTTAACACTGAAGCTTTCTTT. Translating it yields CASTGFNTEAFF.

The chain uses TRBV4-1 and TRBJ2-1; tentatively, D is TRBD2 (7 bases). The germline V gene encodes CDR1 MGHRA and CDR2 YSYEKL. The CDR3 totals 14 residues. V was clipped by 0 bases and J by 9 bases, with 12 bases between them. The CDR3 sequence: CASSQEGEGGEQFF. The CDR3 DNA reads TGCGCCAGCAGCCAAGAGGGGGAGGGGGGTGAGCAGTTCTTC.

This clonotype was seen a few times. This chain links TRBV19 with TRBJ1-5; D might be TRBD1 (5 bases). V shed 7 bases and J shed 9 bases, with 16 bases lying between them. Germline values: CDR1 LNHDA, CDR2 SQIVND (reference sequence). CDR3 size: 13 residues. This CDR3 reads CASTGTPLLPQHF. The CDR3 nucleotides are TGTGCCAGTACCGGGACTCCACTTTTGCCCCAGCATTTT.

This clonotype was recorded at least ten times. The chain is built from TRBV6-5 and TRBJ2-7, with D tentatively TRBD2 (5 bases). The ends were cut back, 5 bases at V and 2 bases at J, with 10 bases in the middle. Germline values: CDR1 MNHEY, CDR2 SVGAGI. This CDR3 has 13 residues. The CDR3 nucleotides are TGTGCCAGCAGTCCGGGATTCCCCTACGAGCAGTACTTC. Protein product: CASSPGFPYEQYF.

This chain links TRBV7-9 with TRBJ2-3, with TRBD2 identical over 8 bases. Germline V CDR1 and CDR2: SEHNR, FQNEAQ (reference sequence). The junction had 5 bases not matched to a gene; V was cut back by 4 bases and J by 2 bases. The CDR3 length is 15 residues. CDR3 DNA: TGTGCCAGCAGCTCACCAGCGGGGGACACAGATACGCAGTATTTT. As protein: CASSSPAGDTDTQYF.

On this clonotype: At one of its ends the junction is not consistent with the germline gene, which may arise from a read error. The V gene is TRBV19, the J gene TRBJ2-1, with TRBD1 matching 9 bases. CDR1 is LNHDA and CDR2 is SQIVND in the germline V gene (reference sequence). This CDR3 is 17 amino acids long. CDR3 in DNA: TGTGCCAGTAGCATAGGGGACAGGGTTGAACGCTACAATGAGCAGTTCTTC. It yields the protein CASSIGDRVERYNEQFF. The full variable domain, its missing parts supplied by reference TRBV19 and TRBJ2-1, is DGGITQSPKYLFRKEGQNVTLSCEQNLNHDAMYWYRQDPGQGLRLIYYSQIVNDFQKGDIAEGYSVSREKKESFPLTVTSAQKNPTAFYLCASSIGDRVERYNEQFFGPGTRLTVL.

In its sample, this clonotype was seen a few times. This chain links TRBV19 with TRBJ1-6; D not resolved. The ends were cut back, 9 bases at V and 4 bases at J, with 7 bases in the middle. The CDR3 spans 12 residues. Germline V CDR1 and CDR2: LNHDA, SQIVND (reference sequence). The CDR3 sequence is CASGRYNSPLHF. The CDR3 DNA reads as TGTGCCAGCGGACGGTATAATTCACCCCTCCACTTT.

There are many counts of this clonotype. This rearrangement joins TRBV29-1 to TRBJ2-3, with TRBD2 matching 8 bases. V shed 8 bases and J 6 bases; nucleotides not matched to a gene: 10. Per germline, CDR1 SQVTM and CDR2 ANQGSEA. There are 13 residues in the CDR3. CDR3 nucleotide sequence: TGCAGCCTCCGTAGCGGGGTCTCGGATACGCAGTATTTT. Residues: CSLRSGVSDTQYF.

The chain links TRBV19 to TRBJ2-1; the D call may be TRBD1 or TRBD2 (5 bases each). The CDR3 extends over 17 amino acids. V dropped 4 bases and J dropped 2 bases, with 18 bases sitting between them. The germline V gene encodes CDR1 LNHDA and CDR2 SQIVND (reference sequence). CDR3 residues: CASSTRRDRAPYNEQFF. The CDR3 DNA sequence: TGTGCCAGTAGTACCCGACGGGACCGGGCACCCTACAATGAGCAGTTCTTC.

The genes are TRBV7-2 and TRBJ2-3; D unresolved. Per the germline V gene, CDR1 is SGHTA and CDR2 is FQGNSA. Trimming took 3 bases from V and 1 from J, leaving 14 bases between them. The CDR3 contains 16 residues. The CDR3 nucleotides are TGTGCCAGCAGCTTGTATACCAGGATTGGCACAGATACGCAGTATTTT. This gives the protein CASSLYTRIGTDTQYF.

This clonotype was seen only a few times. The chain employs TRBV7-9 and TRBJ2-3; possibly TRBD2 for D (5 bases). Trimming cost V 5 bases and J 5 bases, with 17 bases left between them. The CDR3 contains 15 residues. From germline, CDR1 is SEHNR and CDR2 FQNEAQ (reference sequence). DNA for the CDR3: TGTGCCAGCAGCCCTCCCTCCGGGATCAAAGATACGCAGTATTTT. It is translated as CASSPPSGIKDTQYF.

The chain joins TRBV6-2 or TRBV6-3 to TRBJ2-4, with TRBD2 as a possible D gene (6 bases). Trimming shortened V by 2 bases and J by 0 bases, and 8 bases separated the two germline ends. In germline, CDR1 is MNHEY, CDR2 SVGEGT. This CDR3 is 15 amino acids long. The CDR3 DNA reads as TGTGCCAGCAGTTACGGCGGGATAGCCAAAAACATTCAGTACTTC. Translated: CASSYGGIAKNIQYF.

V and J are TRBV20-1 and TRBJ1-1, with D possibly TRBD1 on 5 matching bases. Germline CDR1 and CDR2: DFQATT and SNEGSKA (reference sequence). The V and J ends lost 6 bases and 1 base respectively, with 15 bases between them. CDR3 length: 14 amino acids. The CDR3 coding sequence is TGCAGTGCACCGGACCCCGACAGGAACACTGAAGCTTTCTTT. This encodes CSAPDPDRNTEAFF.

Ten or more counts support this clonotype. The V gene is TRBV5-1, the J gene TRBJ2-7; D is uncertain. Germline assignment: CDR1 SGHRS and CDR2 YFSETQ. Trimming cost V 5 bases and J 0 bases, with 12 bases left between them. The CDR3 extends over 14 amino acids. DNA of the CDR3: TGCGCCAGCAGGAATCCCCGGAGCTCCTACGAGCAGTACTTC. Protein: CASRNPRSSYEQYF.

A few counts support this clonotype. The CDR3 loop reads CASSQEGDPGQGVLVYGYTF. The DNA of the CDR3 is TGCGCCAGCAGCCAAGAGGGAGACCCGGGACAGGGGGTTTTGGTCTATGGCTACACCTTC. The rearrangement links TRBV4-1 to TRBJ1-2, with 11 bases that match TRBD1. Per the germline V gene, CDR1 is MGHRA and CDR2 is YSYEKL. The CDR3 has 20 residues. The trim removed 0 bases at V and 4 bases at J, leaving 16 bases unmatched.

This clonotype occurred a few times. CDR3 nucleotides: TGTGCCAGCAGTTCGTCCCGGGACAGGGTTGAGCAGTACTTC. This translates into CASSSSRDRVEQYF. The chain couples TRBV12-3 or TRBV12-4 to TRBJ2-7; 9 bases match TRBD1. The CDR3 runs to 14 residues. V lost 4 bases, J lost 7 bases, and 8 bases stayed unmatched.

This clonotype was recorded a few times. The CDR3, as DNA: TGTGCCAGCAGTACAACAGTGGGGTTTCAAGGTGATACGCAGTATTTT. The encoded protein is CASSTTVGFQGDTQYF. The chain is built from TRBV6-2 or TRBV6-3 and TRBJ2-3; D unresolved. Between the trimmed V and J ends, which lost 5 bases and 6 bases, there was a span of 21 bases. This CDR3 is built from 16 residues. Germline V gene sequence: CDR1 MNHEY, CDR2 SVGEGT.

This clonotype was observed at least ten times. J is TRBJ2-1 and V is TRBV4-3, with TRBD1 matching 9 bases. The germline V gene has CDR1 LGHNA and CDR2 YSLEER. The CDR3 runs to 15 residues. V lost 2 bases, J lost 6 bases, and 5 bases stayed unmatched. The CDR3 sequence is CASSQTGGGGNEQFF. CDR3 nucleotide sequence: TGCGCCAGCAGCCAAACAGGGGGCGGGGGCAATGAGCAGTTCTTC.

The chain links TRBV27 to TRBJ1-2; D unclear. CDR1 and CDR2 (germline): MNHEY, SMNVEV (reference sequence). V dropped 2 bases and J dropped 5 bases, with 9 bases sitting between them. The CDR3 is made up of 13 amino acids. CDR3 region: CASSLGEGYGYTF. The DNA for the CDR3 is TGTGCCAGCAGTTTAGGAGAGGGTTATGGCTACACCTTC.

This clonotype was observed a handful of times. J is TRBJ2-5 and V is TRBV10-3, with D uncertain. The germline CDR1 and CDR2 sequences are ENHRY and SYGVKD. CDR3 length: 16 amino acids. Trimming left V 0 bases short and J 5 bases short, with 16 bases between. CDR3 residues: CAISESIAGTRETQYF. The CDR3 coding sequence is TGTGCCATCAGTGAGTCGATAGCTGGCACCCGGGAGACCCAGTACTTC.

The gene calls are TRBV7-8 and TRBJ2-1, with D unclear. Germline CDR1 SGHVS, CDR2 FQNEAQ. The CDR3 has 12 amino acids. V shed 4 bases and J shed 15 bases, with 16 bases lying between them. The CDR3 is CASSSRQIRPFF. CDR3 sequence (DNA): TGTGCCAGCAGCTCCCGACAAATTCGACCGTTCTTC.